This entry describes one T cell receptor beta chain. The CDR3 is 18 residues long. Per germline, CDR1 MNHEY and CDR2 SMNVEV (reference sequence). V trimming: 5 bases; J trimming: 0 bases; junction bases outside the gene matches: 16. This entry is derived from a study of glioma-infiltrating T cells after dendritic cell vaccination. The repertoire was sequenced with immunoSEQ multiplex PCR; TCRdb's copy has only in-frame clones and lacks some. The profile covers tens of thousands of clones, with about nine tenths appearing a single time and more than 15% taken by the ten largest. This TCR came from a human donor with glioblastoma. The chain has TRBV27 and TRBJ2-7; 7 bases are shared with TRBD2. Sequenced material: blood, taken before dendritic cell vaccination. The CDR3 sequence: CASSHLLPAGDNSYEQYF. For the CDR3, the DNA is TGTGCCAGCAGTCACCTCCTCCCCGCGGGAGACAACTCCTACGAGCAGTACTTC.